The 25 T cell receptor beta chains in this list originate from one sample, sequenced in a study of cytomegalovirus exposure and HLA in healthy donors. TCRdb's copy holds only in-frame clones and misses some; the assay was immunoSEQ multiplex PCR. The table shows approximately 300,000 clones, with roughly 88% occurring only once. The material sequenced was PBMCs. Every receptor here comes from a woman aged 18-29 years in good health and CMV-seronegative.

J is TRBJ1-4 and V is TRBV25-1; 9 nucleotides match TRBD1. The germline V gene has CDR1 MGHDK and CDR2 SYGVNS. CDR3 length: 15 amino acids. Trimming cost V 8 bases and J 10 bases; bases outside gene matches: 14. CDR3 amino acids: CASLTTGTGCVKLFF. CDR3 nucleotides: TGTGCCAGCCTCACGACCGGGACAGGGTGTGTAAAACTGTTTTTT.

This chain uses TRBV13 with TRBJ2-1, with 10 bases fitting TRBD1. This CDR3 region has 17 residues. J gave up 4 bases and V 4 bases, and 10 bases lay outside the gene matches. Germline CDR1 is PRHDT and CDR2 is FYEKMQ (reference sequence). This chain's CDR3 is CASSSRTGGEAYNEQFF. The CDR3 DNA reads TGTGCCAGCAGCTCCCGGACAGGGGGAGAGGCATACAATGAGCAGTTCTTC.

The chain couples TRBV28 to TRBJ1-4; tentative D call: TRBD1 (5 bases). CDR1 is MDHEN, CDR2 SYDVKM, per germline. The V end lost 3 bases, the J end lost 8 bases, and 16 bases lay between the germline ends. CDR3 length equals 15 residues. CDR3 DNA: TGTGCCAGCAGTTTTGGAGGGGCGCGGGGGGAAAAACTGTTTTTT. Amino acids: CASSFGGARGEKLFF. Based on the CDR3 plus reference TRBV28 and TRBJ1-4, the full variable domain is DVKVTQSSRYLVKRTGEKVFLECVQDMDHENMFWYRQDPGLGLRLIYFSYDVKMKEKGDIPEGYSVSREKKERFSLILESASTNQTSMYLCASSFGGARGEKLFFGSGTQLSVL.

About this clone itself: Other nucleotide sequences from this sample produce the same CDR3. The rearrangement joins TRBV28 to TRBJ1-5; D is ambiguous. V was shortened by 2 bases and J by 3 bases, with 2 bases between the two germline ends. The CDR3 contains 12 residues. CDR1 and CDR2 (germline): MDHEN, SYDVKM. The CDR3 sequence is CASSLLNQPQHF. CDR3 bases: TGTGCCAGCAGTTTACTCAATCAGCCCCAGCATTTT.

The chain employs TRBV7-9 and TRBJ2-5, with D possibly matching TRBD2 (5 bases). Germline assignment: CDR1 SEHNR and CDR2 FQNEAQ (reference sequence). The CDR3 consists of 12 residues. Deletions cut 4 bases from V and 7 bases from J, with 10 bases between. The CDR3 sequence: CASSSNSGTQYF. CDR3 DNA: TGTGCCAGCAGCTCTAACAGCGGGACCCAGTACTTC.

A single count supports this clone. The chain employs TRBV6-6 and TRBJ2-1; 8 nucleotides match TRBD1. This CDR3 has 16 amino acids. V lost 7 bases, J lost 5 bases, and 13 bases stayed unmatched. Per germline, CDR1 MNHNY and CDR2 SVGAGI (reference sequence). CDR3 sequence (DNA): TGTGCCAGCACCGTTAGCACCGGGACAGGACACAATGAGCAGTTCTTC. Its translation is CASTVSTGTGHNEQFF.

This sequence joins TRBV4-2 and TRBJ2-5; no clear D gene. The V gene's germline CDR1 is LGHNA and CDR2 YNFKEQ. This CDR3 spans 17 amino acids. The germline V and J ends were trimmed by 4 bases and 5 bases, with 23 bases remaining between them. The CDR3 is CASSPSLGQRLWETQYF. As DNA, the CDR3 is TGTGCCAGCAGCCCCTCTCTGGGTCAGCGCTTGTGGGAGACCCAGTACTTC.

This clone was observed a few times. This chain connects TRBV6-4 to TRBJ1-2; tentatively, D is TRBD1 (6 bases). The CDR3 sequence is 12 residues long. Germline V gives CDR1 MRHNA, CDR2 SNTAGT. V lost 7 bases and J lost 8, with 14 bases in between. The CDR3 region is CASTSEGGGYTF. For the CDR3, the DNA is TGTGCCAGCACCTCAGAGGGGGGGGGCTACACCTTC.

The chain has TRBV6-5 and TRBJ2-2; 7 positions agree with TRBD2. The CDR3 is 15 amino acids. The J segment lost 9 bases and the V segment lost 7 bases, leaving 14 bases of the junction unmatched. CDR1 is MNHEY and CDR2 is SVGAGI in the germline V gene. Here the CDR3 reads CASIKLASPHRELFF. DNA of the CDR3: TGTGCCAGCATTAAACTAGCGAGCCCCCACCGGGAGCTGTTTTTT.

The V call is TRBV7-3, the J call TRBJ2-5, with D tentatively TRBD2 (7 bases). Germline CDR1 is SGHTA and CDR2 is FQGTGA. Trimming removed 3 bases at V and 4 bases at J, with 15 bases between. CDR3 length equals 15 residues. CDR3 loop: CASSLAGAYLETQYF. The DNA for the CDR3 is TGTGCCAGCAGCTTGGCGGGGGCATACCTAGAGACCCAGTACTTC.

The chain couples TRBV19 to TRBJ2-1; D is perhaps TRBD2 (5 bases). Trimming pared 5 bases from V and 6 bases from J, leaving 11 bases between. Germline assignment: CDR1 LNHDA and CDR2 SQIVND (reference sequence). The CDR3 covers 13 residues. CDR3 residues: CASSLEGFNEQFF. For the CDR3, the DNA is TGTGCCAGTAGTCTTGAGGGTTTCAATGAGCAGTTCTTC.

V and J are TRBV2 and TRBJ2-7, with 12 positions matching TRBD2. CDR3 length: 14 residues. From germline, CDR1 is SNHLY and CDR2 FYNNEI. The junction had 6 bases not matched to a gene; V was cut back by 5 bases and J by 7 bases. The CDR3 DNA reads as TGTGCCAGCAGTAGACTAGCGGGAGTGCGGGAGCAGTACTTC. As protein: CASSRLAGVREQYF.

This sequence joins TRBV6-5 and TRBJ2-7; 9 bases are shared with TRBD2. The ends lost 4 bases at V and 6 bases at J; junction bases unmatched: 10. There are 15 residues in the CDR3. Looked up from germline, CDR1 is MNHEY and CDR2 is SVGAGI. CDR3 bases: TGTGCCAGCAGTTTAACCTCGGGACTAGCAGGCGAGCAGTACTTC. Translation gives CASSLTSGLAGEQYF.

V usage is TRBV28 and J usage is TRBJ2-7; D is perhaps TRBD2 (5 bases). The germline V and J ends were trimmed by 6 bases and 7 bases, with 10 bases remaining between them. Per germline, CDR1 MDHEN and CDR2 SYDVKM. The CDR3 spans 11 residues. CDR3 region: CASSPPGEQYF. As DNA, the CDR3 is TGTGCCAGCAGCCCTCCGGGAGAGCAGTACTTC.

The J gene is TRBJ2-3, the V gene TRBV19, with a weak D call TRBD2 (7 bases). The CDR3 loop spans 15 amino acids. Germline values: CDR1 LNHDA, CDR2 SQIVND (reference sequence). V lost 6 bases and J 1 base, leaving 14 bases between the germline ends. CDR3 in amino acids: CASSPGGGGTDTQYF. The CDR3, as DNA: TGTGCCAGTAGCCCCGGCGGGGGCGGCACAGATACGCAGTATTTT.

CDR3 amino acids: CASSLGTSSYNEQFF. The CDR3 nucleotides read TGCGCCAGCAGCCTCGGGACTAGCTCCTACAATGAGCAGTTCTTC. The J gene is TRBJ2-1, the V gene TRBV4-3; 8 bases agree with TRBD2. The V gene end was trimmed by 4 bases and the J gene end by 0 bases; junction bases not matched to a gene: 2. Germline loops: CDR1 LGHNA, CDR2 YSLEER. The CDR3 is 15 amino acids.

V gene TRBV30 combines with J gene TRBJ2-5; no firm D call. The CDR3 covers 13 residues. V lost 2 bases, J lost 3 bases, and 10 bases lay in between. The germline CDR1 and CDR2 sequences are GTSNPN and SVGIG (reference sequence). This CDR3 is CAWSRQAEETQYF. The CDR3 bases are TGTGCCTGGAGTCGGCAGGCCGAAGAGACCCAGTACTTC.

The CDR3 is CASSFPGLVAGELFF. In DNA form, the CDR3 reads TGTGCCAGCAGCTTTCCGGGACTAGTGGCCGGGGAGCTGTTTTTT. This chain joins TRBV13 and TRBJ2-2, with 8 bases fitting TRBD2. There are 15 residues in the CDR3. V dropped 3 bases and J dropped 6; count of bases not matched to a gene: 6. CDR1 and CDR2 from the germline V gene are PRHDT and FYEKMQ (reference sequence).

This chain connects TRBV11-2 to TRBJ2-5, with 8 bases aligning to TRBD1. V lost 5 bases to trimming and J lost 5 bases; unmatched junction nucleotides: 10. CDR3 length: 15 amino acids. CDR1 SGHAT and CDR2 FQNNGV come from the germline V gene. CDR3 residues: CASSRLTGGSETQYF. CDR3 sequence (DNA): TGTGCCAGCAGCCGACTCACAGGGGGAAGTGAGACCCAGTACTTC.

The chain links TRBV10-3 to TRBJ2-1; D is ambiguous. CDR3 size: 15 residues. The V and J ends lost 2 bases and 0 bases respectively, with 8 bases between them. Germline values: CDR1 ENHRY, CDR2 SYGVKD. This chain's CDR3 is CAISEVIVSYNEQFF. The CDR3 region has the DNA TGTGCCATCAGTGAGGTAATAGTCTCCTACAATGAGCAGTTCTTC.

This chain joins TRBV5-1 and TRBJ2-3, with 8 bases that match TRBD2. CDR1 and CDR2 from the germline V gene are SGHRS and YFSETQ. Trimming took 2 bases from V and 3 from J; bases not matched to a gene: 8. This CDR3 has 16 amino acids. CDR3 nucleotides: TGCGCCAGCAGCTTTCGGCTAGCGGGCACTACAGATACGCAGTATTTT. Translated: CASSFRLAGTTDTQYF.

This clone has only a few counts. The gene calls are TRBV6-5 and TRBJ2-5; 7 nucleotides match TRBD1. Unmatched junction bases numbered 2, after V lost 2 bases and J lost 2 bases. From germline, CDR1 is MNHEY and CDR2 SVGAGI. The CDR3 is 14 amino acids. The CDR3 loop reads CASSYGQEQETQYF. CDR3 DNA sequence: TGTGCCAGCAGTTACGGACAGGAGCAAGAGACCCAGTACTTC.

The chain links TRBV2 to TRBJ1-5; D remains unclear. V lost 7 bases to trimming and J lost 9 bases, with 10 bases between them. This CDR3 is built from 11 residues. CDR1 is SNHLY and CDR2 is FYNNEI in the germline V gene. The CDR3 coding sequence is TGTGCCAGCAACGGCCCGGGGCCCCAGCATTTT. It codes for CASNGPGPQHF. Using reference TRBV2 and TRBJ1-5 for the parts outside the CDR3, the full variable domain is EPEVTQTPSHQVTQMGQEVILRCVPISNHLYFYWYRQILGQKVEFLVSFYNNEISEKSEIFDDQFSVERPDGSNFTLKIRSTKLEDSAMYFCASNGPGPQHFGDGTRLSIL.

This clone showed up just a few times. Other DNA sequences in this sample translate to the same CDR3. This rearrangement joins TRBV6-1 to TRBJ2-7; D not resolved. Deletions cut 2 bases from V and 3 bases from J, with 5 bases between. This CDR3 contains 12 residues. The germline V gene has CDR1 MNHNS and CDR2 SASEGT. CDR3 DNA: TGTGCCAGCAGTGAATACGGCTACGAGCAGTACTTC. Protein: CASSEYGYEQYF.

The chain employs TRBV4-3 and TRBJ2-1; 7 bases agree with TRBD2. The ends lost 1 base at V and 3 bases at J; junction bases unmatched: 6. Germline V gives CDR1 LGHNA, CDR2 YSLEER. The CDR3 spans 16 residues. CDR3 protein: CASSQGVSGFYNEQFF. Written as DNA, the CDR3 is TGCGCCAGCAGCCAAGGGGTTAGCGGGTTCTACAATGAGCAGTTCTTC.